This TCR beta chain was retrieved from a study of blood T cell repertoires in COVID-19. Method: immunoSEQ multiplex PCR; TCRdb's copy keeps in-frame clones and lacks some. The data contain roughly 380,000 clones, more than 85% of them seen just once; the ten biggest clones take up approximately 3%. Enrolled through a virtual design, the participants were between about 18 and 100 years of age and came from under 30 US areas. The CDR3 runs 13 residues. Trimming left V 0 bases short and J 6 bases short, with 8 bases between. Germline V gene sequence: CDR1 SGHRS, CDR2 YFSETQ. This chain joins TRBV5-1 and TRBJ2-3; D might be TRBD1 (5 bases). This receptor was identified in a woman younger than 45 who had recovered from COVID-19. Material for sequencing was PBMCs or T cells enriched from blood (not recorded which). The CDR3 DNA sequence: TGCGCCAGCAGCTTGGAAGCAGGGGATACGCAGTATTTT. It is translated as CASSLEAGDTQYF.